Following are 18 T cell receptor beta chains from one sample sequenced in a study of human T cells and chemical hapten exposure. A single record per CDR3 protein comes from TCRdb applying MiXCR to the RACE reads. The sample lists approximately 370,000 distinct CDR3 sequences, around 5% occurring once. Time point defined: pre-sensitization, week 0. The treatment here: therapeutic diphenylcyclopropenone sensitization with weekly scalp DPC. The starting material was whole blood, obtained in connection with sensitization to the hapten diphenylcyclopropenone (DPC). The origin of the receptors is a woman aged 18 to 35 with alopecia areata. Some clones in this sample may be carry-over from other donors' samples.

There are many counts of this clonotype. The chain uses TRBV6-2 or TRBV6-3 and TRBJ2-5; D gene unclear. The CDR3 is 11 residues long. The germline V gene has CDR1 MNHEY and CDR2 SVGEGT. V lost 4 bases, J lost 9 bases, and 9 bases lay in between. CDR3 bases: TGTGCCAGCAGTTTCACGAGGTCCCAGTACTTC. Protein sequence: CASSFTRSQYF.

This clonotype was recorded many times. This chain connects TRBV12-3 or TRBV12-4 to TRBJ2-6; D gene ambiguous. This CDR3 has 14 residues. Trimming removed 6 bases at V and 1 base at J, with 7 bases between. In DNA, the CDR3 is TGTGCCAGCAGGCTGGCTTCTGGGGCCAACGTCCTGACTTTC. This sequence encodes CASRLASGANVLTF.

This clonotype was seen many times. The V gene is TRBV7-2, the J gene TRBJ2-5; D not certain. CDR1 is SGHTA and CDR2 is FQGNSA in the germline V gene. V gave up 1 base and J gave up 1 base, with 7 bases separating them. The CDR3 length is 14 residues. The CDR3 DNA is TGTGCCAGCAGCTTAGGGCGGACCCAAGAGACCCAGTACTTC. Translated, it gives CASSLGRTQETQYF.

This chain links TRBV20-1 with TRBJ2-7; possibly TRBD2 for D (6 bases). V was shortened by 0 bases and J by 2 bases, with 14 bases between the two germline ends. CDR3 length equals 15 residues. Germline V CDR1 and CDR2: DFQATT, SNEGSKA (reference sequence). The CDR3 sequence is CSARDSSALPYEQYF. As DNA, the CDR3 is TGCAGTGCTAGAGATTCTAGCGCCCTTCCCTACGAGCAGTACTTC.

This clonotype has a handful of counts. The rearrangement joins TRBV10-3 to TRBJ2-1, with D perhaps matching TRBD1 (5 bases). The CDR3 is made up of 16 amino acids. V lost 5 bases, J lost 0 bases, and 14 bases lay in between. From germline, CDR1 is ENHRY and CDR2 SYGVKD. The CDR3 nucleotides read TGTGCCATCAGTCCCCAGGGCAAAAGCTCCTACAATGAGCAGTTCTTC. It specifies CAISPQGKSSYNEQFF.

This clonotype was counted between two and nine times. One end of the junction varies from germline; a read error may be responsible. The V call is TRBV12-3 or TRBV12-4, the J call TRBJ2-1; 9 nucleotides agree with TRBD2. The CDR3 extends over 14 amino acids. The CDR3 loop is CASGFYLAGHEQFF. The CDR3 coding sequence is TGTGCCAGCGGTTTCTACCTAGCGGGGCATGAGCAGTTCTTC.

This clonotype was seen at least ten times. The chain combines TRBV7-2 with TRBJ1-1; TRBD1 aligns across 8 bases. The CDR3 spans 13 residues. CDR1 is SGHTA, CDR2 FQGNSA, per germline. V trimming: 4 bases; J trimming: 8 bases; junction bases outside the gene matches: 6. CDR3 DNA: TGTGCCAGCAGCTCACAGGGGGGTCTAGAAGCTTTCTTT. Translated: CASSSQGGLEAFF.

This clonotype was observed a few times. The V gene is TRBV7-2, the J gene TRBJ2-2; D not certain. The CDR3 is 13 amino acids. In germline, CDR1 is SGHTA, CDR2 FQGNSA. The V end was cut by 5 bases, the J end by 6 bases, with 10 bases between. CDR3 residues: CASSGIGPGELFF. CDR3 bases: TGTGCCAGCAGCGGTATTGGGCCCGGGGAGCTGTTTTTT.

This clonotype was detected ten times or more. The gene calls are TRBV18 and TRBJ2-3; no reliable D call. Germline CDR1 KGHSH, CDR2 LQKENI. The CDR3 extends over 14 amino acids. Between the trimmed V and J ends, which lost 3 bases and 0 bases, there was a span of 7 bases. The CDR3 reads CASSPTQSTDTQYF. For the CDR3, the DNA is TGTGCCAGCTCACCGACGCAGAGCACAGATACGCAGTATTTT.

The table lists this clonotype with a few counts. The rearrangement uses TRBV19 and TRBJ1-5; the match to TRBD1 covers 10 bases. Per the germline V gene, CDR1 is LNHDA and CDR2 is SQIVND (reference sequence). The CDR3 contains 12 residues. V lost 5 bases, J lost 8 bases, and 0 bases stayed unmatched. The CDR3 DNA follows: TGTGCCAGTAGTGGACAGGGGGAGCCCCAGCATTTT. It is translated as CASSGQGEPQHF. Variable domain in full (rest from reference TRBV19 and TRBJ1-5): DGGITQSPKYLFRKEGQNVTLSCEQNLNHDAMYWYRQDPGQGLRLIYYSQIVNDFQKGDIAEGYSVSREKKESFPLTVTSAQKNPTAFYLCASSGQGEPQHFGDGTRLSIL.

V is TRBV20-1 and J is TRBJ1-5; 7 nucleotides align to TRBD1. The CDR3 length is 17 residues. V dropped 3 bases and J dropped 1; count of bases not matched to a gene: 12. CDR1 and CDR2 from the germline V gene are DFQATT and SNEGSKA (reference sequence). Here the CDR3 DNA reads TGCAGTGCTAGTCCGACAGGGTATGGAAGGAGCAATCAGCCCCAGCATTTT. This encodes CSASPTGYGRSNQPQHF.

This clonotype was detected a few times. The CDR3 protein is CASSRVGAGVGQPQHF. The DNA of the CDR3 is TGTGCCAGCAGCCGCGTAGGGGCAGGGGTTGGTCAGCCCCAGCATTTT. The chain is built from TRBV27 and TRBJ1-5; tentative D call: TRBD1 (6 bases). V lost 6 bases to trimming and J lost 6 bases, with 21 bases between them. Germline loops: CDR1 MNHEY, CDR2 SMNVEV (reference sequence). The CDR3 covers 16 residues.

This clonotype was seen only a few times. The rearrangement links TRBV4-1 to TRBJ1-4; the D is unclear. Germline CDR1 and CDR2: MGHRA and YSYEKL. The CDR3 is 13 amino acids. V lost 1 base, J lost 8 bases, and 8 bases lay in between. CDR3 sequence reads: CASSQVGGEKLFF. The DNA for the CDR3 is TGCGCCAGCAGCCAAGTCGGAGGGGAAAAACTGTTTTTT.

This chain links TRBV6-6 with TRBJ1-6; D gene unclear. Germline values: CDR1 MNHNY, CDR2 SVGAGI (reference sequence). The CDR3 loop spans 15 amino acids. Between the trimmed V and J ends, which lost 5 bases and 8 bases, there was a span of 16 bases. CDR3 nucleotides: TGTGCCAGCAGTCCCGGTGGGGAGTGGGATTCACCCCTCCACTTT. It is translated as CASSPGGEWDSPLHF.

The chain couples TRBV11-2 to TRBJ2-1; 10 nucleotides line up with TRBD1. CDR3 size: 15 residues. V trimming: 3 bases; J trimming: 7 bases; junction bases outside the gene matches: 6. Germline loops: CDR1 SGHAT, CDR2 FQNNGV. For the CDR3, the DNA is TGTGCCAGCAGCTTTGTGGGACAGGGGACGAATGAGCAGTTCTTC. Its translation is CASSFVGQGTNEQFF.

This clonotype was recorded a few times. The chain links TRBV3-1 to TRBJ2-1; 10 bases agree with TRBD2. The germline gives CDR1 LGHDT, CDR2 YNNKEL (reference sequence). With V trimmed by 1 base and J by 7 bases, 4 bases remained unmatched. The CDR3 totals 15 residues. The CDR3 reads CASSQGAGGPNEQFF. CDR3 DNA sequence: TGTGCCAGCAGCCAAGGAGCGGGGGGGCCTAATGAGCAGTTCTTC.

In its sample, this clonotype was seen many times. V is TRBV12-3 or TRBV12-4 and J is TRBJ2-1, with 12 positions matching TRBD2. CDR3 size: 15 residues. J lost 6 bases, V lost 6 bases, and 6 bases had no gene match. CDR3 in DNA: TGTGCCAGCAGACCCACTAGCGGGGGGAGCAATGAGCAGTTCTTC. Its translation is CASRPTSGGSNEQFF.

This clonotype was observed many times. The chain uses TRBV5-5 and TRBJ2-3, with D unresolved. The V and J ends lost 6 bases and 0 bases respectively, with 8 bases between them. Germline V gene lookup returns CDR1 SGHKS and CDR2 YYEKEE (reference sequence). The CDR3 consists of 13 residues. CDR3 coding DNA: TGTGCCAGCAATTCCGCCAGCACAGATACGCAGTATTTT. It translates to CASNSASTDTQYF.